These T cell receptor beta chains were read from a single sample in a study of identical twins. TCRdb reprocessed the 5' RACE reads with MiXCR, giving one entry per CDR3 protein. The profile covers about 730,000 distinct CDR3 sequences, with 21% appearing a single time and 4% to 5.5% taken by the ten largest. The sample was also reused in another study, on T cells expressing NK-cell markers.

The sequencing input was PBMCs. All receptors come from a young woman in good health. The CDR3 runs from the conserved cysteine through the conserved F or W. The D gene is left open where the match is weak. Clone size is shown for a subset of rows, as once, few, many or a class of expanded clone.

j_gene,v_gene,abundance,d_gene,CDR3aa,CDR3nt
TRBJ2-3,TRBV29-1,few,TRBD2,CSVRTGLAGGLSTDTQYF,TGCAGCGTAAGGACAGGTCTAGCGGGGGGCTTAAGCACAGATACGCAGTATTTT
TRBJ2-3,TRBV20-1,few,TRBD2,CSARAGGTDTQYF,TGCAGTGCTAGAGCGGGAGGAACAGATACGCAGTATTTT
TRBJ2-2,TRBV12-3/TRBV12-4,-,-,CASSFLAGNTGELFF,TGTGCCAGCAGTTTCCTAGCCGGGAACACCGGGGAGCTGTTTTTT
TRBJ2-5,TRBV5-6,few,-,CASSFELVGETQYF,TGTGCCAGCAGCTTCGAACTAGTTGGTGAGACCCAGTACTTC
TRBJ2-1,TRBV20-1,-,-,CSARPGRWVNEQFF,TGCAGTGCTAGACCGGGGCGTTGGGTCAATGAGCAGTTCTTC
TRBJ2-3,TRBV20-1,few,-,CSAREPPGTDTQYF,TGCAGTGCTAGAGAGCCCCCTGGCACAGATACGCAGTATTTT
TRBJ1-5,TRBV5-1,-,TRBD1,CASSAGQGTQPQHF,TGCGCCAGCAGCGCGGGACAGGGTACACAGCCCCAGCATTTT
TRBJ2-7,TRBV5-1,-,-,CASSPRPLQEQYF,TGCGCCAGCAGCCCCAGACCCCTCCAGGAGCAGTACTTC
TRBJ2-1,TRBV25-1,-,-,CASNMGPDEQFF,TGTGCCAGCAATATGGGTCCGGATGAGCAGTTCTTC
TRBJ2-2,TRBV6-6,-,-,CAGKTDTGELFF,TGTGCCGGAAAGACAGACACCGGGGAGCTGTTTTTT
TRBJ1-5,TRBV3-1,few,-,CASSQSSQINQPQHF,TGTGCCAGCAGCCAATCGTCACAAATCAATCAGCCCCAGCATTTT
TRBJ2-3,TRBV9,-,TRBD2,CASSVDGHSGRASDTQYF,TGTGCCAGCAGCGTAGACGGACATAGCGGGAGGGCCTCAGATACGCAGTATTTT
TRBJ2-7,TRBV7-9,few,-,CASSQLGGEQYF,TGTGCCAGCAGCCAACTGGGCGGCGAGCAGTACTTC
TRBJ2-2,TRBV5-6,-,-,CASSWATGELFF,TGTGCCAGCAGCTGGGCCACCGGGGAGCTGTTTTTT
TRBJ2-1,TRBV5-1,few,TRBD1,CASSRGGQGNEQFF,TGCGCCAGCAGCAGAGGCGGACAGGGCAATGAGCAGTTCTTC
TRBJ2-1,TRBV7-3,-,-,CASSLTSNKEQFF,TGTGCCAGCAGCTTAACCTCTAACAAAGAGCAGTTCTTC
TRBJ2-6,TRBV4-3,few,-,CASSQDHAGANVLTF,TGCGCCAGCAGCCAAGATCACGCTGGGGCCAACGTCCTGACTTTC
TRBJ1-1,TRBV10-3,few,-,CAIGGGETEAFF,TGTGCCATCGGGGGGGGAGAAACTGAAGCTTTCTTT
TRBJ2-3,TRBV27,few,TRBD2,CASSKLPGLAGVFQSTDTQYF,TGTGCCAGCAGTAAACTTCCTGGACTAGCGGGAGTTTTTCAGTCCACAGATACGCAGTATTTT
TRBJ2-1,TRBV20-1,many,-,CSASPSGSYNEQFF,TGCAGTGCTAGCCCAAGCGGCTCCTACAATGAGCAGTTCTTC
TRBJ1-2,TRBV20-1,many,TRBD1,CSARRQGAGGYTF,TGCAGTGCTAGACGTCAGGGGGCAGGTGGCTACACCTTC
TRBJ2-1,TRBV6-5,-,-,CATLAGRRTFF,TGTGCCACCCTAGCAGGCCGCAGGACGTTCTTC
TRBJ2-1,TRBV6-2/TRBV6-3,few,TRBD2,CASTNEGFSGRPPYNEQFF,TGTGCCAGCACCAACGAGGGTTTTAGCGGGAGACCTCCTTACAATGAGCAGTTCTTC
TRBJ2-1,TRBV9,-,TRBD2,CASSAPGTRSHEQFF,TGTGCCAGCAGCGCCCCCGGGACTAGGTCTCATGAGCAGTTCTTC
TRBJ2-1,TRBV6-8,few,-,CAQQVEWQFF,TGTGCCCAGCAAGTGGAGTGGCAGTTCTTC
TRBJ2-2,TRBV5-1,few,-,CASSLGATNTGELFF,TGCGCCAGCAGCTTGGGGGCTACGAACACCGGGGAGCTGTTTTTT
TRBJ2-7,TRBV11-2,-,-,CASSPQRVREQYF,TGTGCCAGCAGCCCGCAGCGGGTGAGGGAGCAGTACTTC
TRBJ1-1,TRBV20-1,many,-,CSASGNTEAFF,TGCAGTGCCTCTGGGAACACTGAAGCTTTCTTT
TRBJ2-1,TRBV5-6,-,-,CASSKGGTYNEQFF,TGTGCCAGCAGCAAGGGGGGCACCTACAATGAGCAGTTCTTC
TRBJ2-4,TRBV3-1,few,-,CASTPPGGLAKNIQYF,TGTGCCAGCACCCCTCCGGGCGGCTTAGCCAAAAACATTCAGTACTTC
TRBJ2-7,TRBV25-1,few,-,CASSASSHEQYF,TGTGCCAGCAGTGCTTCTTCTCACGAGCAGTACTTC
TRBJ1-4,TRBV20-1,few,-,CSGVSNEKLFF,TGCAGTGGTGTATCTAATGAAAAACTGTTTTTT
TRBJ2-3,TRBV20-1,many,-,CSARDLGLGTDTQYF,TGCAGTGCTAGAGATCTAGGATTGGGCACAGATACGCAGTATTTT
TRBJ2-7,TRBV21-1,-,-,CASSAPATKPHSYEQYF,TGTGCCAGCAGCGCACCGGCTACCAAGCCCCATTCCTACGAGCAGTACTTC
TRBJ1-2,TRBV12-3/TRBV12-4,few,-,CASGVAYGYTF,TGTGCCTCGGGGGTGGCCTATGGCTACACCTTC
TRBJ1-1,TRBV5-1,many,TRBD1,CASSLATDRGTEAFF,TGCGCCAGCAGCTTGGCCACCGACAGGGGCACTGAAGCTTTCTTT
TRBJ2-5,TRBV6-1,few,-,CASRRTGGETQYF,TGTGCCAGCAGGCGGACAGGAGGGGAGACCCAGTACTTC
TRBJ2-7,TRBV20-1,few,TRBD2,CSARRASGGEGEQYF,TGCAGTGCTAGAAGGGCTAGCGGGGGTGAAGGCGAGCAGTACTTC
TRBJ2-7,TRBV5-5,-,-,CASNVLGRPTYEQYF,TGTGCCAGTAACGTGTTGGGGCGTCCGACCTACGAGCAGTACTTC
TRBJ2-3,TRBV3-1,-,-,CASSQFPRAGTSADTQYF,TGTGCCAGCAGCCAATTCCCCAGGGCAGGTACGTCGGCAGATACGCAGTATTTT
TRBJ2-7,TRBV4-3,-,TRBD2,CASSHSLAGGHEQYF,TGCGCCAGCAGCCACTCTCTAGCGGGGGGCCACGAGCAGTACTTC
TRBJ2-3,TRBV6-6,few,-,CASSQFEDTQYF,TGTGCCAGCAGTCAATTTGAGGATACGCAGTATTTT
TRBJ1-6,TRBV18,-,-,CASSPRPGTNNSPLHF,TGTGCCAGCTCACCACGTCCGGGCACGAATAATTCACCCCTCCACTTT
TRBJ2-2,TRBV7-2,few,-,CASKKGEALTGELFF,TGTGCCAGCAAGAAGGGGGAGGCCCTCACCGGGGAGCTGTTTTTT
TRBJ2-3,TRBV6-1,few,-,CASRLTWGATDTQYF,TGTGCCAGCCGTCTTACGTGGGGGGCAACAGATACGCAGTATTTT